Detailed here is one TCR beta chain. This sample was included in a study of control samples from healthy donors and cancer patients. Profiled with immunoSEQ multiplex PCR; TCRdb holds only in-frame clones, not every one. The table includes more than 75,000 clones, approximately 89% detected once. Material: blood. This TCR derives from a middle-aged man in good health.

CDR3: CASSQGYNRRNTEAFF. For the CDR3, the DNA is TGTGCCAGCAGCCAAGGTTATAACAGGAGGAACACTGAAGCTTTCTTT. The chain employs TRBV14 and TRBJ1-1; a possible D gene is TRBD1 (5 bases). Trimming took 1 base from V and 1 from J, leaving 13 bases between them. This CDR3 region has 16 residues. Per the germline V gene, CDR1 is SGHDN and CDR2 is FVKESK.